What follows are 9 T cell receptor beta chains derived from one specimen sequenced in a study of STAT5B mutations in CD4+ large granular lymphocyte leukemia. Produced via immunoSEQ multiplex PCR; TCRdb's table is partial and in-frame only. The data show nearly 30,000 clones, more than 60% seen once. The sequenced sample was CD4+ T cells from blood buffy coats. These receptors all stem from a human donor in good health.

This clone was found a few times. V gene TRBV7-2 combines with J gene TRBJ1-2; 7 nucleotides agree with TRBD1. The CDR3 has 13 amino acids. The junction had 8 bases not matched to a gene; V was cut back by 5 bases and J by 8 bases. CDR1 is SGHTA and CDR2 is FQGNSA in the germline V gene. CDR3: CASSRGLWDGYTF. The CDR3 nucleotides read TGTGCCAGCAGCAGGGGGCTTTGGGACGGCTACACCTTC.

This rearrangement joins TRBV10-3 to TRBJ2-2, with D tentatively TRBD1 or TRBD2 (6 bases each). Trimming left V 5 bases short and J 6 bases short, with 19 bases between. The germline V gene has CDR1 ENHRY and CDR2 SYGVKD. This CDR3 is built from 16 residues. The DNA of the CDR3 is TGTGCCATCAGTCCAAGTTGGGGGGCTGGTTCCGGGGAGCTGTTTTTT. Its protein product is CAISPSWGAGSGELFF.

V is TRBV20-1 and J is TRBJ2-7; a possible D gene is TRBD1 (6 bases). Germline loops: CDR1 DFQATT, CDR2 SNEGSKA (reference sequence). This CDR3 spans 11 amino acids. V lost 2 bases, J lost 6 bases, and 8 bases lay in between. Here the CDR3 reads CSARQGREQYF. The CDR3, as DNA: TGCAGTGCTAGACAGGGGCGCGAGCAGTACTTC.

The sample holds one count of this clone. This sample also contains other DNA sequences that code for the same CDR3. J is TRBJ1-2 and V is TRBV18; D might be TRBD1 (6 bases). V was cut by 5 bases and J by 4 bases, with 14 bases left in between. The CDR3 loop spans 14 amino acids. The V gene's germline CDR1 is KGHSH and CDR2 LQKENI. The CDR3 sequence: CASSVRDTSYGYTF. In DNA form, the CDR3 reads TGTGCCAGCTCAGTCCGGGACACAAGCTATGGCTACACCTTC. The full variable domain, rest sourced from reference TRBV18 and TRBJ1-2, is NAGVMQNPRHLVRRRGQEARLRCSPMKGHSHVYWYRQLPEEGLKFMVYLQKENIIDESGMPKERFSAEFPKEGPSILRIQQVVRGDSAAYFCASSVRDTSYGYTFGSGTRLTVV.

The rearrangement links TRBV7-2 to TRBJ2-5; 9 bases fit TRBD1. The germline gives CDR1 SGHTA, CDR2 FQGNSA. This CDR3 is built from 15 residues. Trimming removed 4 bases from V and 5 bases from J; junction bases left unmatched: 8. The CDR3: CASSSQGARLETQYF. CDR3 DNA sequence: TGTGCCAGCAGCTCACAGGGGGCGCGCTTGGAGACCCAGTACTTC.

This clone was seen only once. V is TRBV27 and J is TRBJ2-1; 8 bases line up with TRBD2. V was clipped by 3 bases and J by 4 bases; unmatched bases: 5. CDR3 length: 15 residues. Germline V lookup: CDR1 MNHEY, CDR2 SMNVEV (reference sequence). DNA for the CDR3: TGTGCCAGCAGTTTTCGGGGCGGGGGGTACAATGAGCAGTTCTTC. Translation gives CASSFRGGGYNEQFF.

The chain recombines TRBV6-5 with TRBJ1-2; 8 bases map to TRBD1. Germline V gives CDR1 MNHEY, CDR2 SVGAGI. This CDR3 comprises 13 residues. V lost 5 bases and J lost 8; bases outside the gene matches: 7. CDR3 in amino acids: CASSPQGAWGYTF. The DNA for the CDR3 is TGTGCCAGCAGTCCCCAGGGGGCGTGGGGCTACACCTTC.

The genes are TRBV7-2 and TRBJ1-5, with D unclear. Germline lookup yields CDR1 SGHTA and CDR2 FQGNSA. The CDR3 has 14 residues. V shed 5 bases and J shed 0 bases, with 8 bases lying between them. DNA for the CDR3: TGTGCCAGCAGCCCCGACACTAGCAATCAGCCCCAGCATTTT. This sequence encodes CASSPDTSNQPQHF.

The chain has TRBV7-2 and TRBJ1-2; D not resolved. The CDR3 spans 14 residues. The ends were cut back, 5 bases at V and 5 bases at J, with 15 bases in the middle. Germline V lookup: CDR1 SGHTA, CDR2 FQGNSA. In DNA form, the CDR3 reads TGTGCCAGCAGCCACGGGCGGGAGAGGTATGGCTACACCTTC. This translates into CASSHGRERYGYTF.